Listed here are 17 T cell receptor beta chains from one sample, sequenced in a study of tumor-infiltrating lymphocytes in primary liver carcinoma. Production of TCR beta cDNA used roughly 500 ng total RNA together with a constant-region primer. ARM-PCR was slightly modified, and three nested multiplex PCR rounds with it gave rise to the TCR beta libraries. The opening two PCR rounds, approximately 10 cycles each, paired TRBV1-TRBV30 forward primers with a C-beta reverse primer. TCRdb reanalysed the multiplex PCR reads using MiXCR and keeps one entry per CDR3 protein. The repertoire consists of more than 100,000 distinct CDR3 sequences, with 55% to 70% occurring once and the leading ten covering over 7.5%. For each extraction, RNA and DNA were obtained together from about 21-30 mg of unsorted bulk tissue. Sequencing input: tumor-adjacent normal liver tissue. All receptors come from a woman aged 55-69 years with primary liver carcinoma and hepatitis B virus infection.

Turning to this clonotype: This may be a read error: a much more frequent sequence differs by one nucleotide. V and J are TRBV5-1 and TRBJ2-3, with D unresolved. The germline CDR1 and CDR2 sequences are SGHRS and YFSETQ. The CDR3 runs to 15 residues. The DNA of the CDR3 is TGCGCCAGCAGCTTGGCGGTCGAAGGCACAGATACGCACTATTTT. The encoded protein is CASSLAVEGTDTHYF.

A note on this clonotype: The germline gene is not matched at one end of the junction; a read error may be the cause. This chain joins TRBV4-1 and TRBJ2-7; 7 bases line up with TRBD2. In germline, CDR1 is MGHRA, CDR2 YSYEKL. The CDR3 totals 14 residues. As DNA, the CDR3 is TGCGCCAGCAGCCAAGATGCCGGGGGGAGCGAGGAGTACTTC. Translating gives CASSQDAGGSEEYF.

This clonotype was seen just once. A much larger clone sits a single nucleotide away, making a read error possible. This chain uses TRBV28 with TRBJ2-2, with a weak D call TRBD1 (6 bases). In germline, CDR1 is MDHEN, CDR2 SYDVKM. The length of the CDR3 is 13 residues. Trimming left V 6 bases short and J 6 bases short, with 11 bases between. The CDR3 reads CASSQGYAGELFF. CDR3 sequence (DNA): TGTGCCAGCAGCCAGGGGTACGCCGGGGAGCTGTTTTTT.

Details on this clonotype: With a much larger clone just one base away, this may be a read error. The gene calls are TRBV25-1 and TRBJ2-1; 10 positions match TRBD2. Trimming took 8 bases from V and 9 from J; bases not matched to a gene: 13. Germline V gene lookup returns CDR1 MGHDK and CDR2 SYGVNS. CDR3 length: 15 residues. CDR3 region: CASGVLAGDIGEQFF. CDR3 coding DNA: TGTGCCAGCGGTGTGCTAGCGGGAGATATTGGTGAGCAGTTCTTC.

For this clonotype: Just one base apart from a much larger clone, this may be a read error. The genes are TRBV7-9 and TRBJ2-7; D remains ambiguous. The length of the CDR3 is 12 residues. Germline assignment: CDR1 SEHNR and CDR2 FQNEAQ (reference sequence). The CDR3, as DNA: TGTGCCAGCAGTGGAGATGAAGGCGAGCACTACTTC. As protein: CASSGDEGEHYF.

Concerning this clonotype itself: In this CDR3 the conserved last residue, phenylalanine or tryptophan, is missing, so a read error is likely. CDR3 sequence reads: CASRGLAGGNYNEQFI. The CDR3 DNA is TGTGCCAGCAGGGGACTAGCGGGAGGGAACTACAATGAGCAGTTCATA. The chain carries TRBV12-3 or TRBV12-4 and TRBJ2-1, with TRBD2 matching over 16 bases. The junction had 2 bases not matched to a gene; V was cut back by 6 bases and J by 3 bases. This CDR3 is 16 amino acids long.

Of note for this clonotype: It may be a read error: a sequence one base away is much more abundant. CDR3 nucleotides: TGTGCCAGCAGCGTCAAAGGAGAGGACCGACAGTGTGAGACCAAAAACATTCAGTACTTC. Amino acids: CASSVKGEDRQCETKNIQYF. V is TRBV7-9 and J is TRBJ2-4; tentative D call: TRBD1 (5 bases). Germline V gives CDR1 SEHNR, CDR2 FQNEAQ (reference sequence). V dropped 5 bases and J dropped 2 bases, with 28 bases sitting between them. This CDR3 has 20 amino acids.

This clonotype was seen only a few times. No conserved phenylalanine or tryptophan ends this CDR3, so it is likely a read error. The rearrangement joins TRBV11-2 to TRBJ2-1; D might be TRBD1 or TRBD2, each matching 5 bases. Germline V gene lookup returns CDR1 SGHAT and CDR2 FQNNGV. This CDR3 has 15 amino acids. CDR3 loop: CANSLEGSLLNEQFS. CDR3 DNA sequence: TGTGCCAACAGCCTAGAGGGGAGTCTCCTCAATGAGCAGTTCTCC.

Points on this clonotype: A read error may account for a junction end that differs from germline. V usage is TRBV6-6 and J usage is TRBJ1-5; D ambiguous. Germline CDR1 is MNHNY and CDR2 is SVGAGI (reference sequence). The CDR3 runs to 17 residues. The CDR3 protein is CASSYFTHWRSNQSQHF. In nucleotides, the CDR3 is TGTGCCAGCAGTTACTTTACGCACTGGAGGAGCAATCAGTCCCAGCATTTT.

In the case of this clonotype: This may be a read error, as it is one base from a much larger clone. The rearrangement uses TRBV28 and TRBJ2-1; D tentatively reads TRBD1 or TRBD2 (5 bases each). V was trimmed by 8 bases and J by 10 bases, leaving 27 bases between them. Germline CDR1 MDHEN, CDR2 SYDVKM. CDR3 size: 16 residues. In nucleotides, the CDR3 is TGTGCCAGCGGTTCACTTTCGGGACCATCACGCAGGGAGCAGTTCTTC. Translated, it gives CASGSLSGPSRREQFF.

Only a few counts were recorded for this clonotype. CDR3 in amino acids: CASSPDGGLYEQYF. In nucleotides, the CDR3 is TGTGCCAGCTCACCCGACGGGGGCCTGTACGAGCAGTACTTC. The chain has TRBV18 and TRBJ2-7; perhaps D is TRBD1 or TRBD2 (6 bases each). Trimming pared 3 bases from V and 4 bases from J, leaving 13 bases between. CDR3 length: 14 amino acids. Germline loops: CDR1 KGHSH, CDR2 LQKENI.

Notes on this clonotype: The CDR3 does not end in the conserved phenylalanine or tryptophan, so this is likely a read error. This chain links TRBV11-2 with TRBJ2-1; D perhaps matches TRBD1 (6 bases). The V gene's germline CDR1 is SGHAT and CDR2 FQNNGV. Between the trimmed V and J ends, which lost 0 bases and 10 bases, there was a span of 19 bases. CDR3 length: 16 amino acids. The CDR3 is CASSLDLTDGGDEQFL. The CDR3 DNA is TGTGCCAGCAGCTTAGATCTGACGGATGGGGGCGACGAGCAGTTCTTA.

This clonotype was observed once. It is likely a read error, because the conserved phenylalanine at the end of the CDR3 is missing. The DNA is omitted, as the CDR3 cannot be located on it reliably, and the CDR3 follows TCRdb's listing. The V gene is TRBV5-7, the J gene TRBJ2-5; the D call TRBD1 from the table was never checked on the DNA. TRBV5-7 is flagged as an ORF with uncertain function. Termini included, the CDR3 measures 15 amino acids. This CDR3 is CASSLPGTGRETQHL.

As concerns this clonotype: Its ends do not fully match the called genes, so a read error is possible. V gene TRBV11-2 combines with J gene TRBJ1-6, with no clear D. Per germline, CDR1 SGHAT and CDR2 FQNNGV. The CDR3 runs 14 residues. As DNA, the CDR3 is TGTGCGAGCAGCCTTGACAAGCGCGTTTCACCCATCCACTTT. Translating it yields CASSLDKRVSPIHF.

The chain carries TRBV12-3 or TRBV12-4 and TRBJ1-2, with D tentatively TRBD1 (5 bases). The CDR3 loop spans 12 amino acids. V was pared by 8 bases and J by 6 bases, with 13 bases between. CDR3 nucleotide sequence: TGTGCCAGCGGTCCCTGGACACATGGCTACACCTTC. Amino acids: CASGPWTHGYTF.

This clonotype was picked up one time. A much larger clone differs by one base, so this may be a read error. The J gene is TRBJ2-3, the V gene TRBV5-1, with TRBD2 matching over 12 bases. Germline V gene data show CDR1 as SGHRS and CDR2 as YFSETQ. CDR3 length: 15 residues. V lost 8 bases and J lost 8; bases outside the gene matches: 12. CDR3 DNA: TGCGCCAGGAGAACCGGGACTAGCGGGCCGGGTACGCAGTATTTT. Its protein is CARRTGTSGPGTQYF.

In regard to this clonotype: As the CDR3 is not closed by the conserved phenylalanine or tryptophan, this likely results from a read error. CDR3 in amino acids: CASSLDQGGRAGYNGQFL. CDR3 sequence (DNA): TGTGCCAGCAGCTTAGATCAAGGCGGGAGGGCCGGCTACAATGGGCAGTTCTTA. The chain uses TRBV11-3 and TRBJ2-1; the match to TRBD2 covers 9 bases. This CDR3 spans 18 amino acids. The germline V gene encodes CDR1 SGHNT and CDR2 YENEEA.